This T cell receptor (beta chain) was sequenced in a study of early T cells in non-severe SARS-CoV-2 infection. As for the study in general: The input, bulk RNA from unsorted whole blood, was sequenced, and chains were unpaired. Whole-study findings and limits: Comparison of clonotypes with VDJdb favored anti-spike CD8 responses while missing private and CD4 specificities.

J lost 7 bases, V lost 11 bases, and 11 bases had no gene match. CDR3 length: 13 amino acids. Per the germline V gene, CDR1 is SGHAT and CDR2 is FQDESV (reference sequence). Individual cDNA molecules were tagged with unique molecular identifiers, the study reported. TCRdb analysed the 5' RACE reads with MiXCR anew, one entry per CDR3 protein. The sample yields 98,000 or so distinct CDR3 sequences, roughly 12% seen once. For this clonotype: Antigen: not known.

The genes are TRBV11-1 and TRBJ2-1; 7 nucleotides align to TRBD2. Sample: whole blood, taken at baseline. This receptor was taken from an adult who was a healthcare worker with PCR-confirmed SARS-CoV-2 infection or an uninfected control (not recorded which). CDR3 nucleotides: TGTGCCGCCGGTACAAACGGGGGGAATGAGCAGTTCTTC. Protein product: CAAGTNGGNEQFF.